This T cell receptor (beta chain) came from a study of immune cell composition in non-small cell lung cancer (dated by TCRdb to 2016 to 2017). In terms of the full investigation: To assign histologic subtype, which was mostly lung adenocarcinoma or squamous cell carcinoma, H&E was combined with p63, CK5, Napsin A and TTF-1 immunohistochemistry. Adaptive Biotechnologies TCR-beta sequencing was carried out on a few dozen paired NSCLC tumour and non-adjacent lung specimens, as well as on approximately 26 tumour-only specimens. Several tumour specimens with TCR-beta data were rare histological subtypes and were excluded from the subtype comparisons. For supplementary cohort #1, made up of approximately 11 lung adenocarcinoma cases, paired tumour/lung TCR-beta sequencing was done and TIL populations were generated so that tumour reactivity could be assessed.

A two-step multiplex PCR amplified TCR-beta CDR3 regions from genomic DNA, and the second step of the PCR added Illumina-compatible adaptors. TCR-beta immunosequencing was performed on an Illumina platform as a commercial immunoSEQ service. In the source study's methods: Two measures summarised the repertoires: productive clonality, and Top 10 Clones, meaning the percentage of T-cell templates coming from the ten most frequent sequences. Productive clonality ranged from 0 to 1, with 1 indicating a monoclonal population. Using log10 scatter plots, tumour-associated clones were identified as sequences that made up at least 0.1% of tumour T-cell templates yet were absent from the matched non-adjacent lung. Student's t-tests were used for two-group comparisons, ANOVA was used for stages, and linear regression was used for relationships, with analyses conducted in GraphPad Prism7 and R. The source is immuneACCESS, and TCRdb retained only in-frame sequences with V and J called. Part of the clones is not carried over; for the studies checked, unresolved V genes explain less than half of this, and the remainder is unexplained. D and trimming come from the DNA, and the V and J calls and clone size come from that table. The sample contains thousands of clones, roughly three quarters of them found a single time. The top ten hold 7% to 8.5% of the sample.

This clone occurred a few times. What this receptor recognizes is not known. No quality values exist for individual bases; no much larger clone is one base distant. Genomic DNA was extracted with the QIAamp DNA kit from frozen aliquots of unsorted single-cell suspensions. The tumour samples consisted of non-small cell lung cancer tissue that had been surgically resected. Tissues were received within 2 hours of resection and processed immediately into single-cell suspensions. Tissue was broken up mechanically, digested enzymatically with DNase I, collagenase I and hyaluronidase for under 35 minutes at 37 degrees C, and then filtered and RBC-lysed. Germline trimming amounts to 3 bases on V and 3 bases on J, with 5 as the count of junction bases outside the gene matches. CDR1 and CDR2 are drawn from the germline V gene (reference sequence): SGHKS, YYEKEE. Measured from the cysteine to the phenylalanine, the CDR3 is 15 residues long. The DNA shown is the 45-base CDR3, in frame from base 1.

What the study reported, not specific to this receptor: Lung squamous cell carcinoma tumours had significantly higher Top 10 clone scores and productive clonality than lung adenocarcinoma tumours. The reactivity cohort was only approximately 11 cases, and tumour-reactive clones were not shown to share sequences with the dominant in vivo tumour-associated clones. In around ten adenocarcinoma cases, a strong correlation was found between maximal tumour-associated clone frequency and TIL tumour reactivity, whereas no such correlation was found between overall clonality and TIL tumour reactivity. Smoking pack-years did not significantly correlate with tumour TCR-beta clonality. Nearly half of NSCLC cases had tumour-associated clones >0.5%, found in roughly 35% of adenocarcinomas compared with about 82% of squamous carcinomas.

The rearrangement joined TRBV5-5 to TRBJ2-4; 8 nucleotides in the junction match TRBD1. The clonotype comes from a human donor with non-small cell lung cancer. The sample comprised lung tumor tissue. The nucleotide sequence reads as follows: TGTGCCAGCAGCTCCGACAGGGGTGGCAAAAACATTCAGTACTTC. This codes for CASSSDRGGKNIQYF.